The 13 T cell receptor beta chains listed next were all sequenced from one sample in a study of blood T cell repertoires in COVID-19. Libraries were prepared by immunoSEQ multiplex PCR; TCRdb keeps only in-frame clonotypes and omits some of them. This sample has about 380,000 clones; 81% occur once, and the top ten carry under 1.2%. Sequencing used peripheral blood. The receptors were sampled from a human donor with acute or convalescent COVID-19. The donor label of this sample is uncertain.

A word on this clone: The identical CDR3 is also encoded by other nucleotide sequences in the sample. This chain uses TRBV6-5 with TRBJ1-5; no definite D call. V was cut by 0 bases and J by 0 bases, with 6 bases left in between. From germline, CDR1 is MNHEY and CDR2 SVGAGI. The CDR3 is 15 amino acids. CDR3 sequence reads: CASSYSRYSNQPQHF. The CDR3, as DNA: TGTGCCAGCAGTTACTCCCGCTATAGCAATCAGCCCCAGCATTTT.

The chain recombines TRBV19 with TRBJ1-2, with a possible D match to TRBD1 (6 bases). The CDR3 spans 14 residues. The V gene lost 6 bases and the J gene lost 4 bases, with 15 bases spanning the gap. CDR1 and CDR2 (germline): LNHDA, SQIVND (reference sequence). CDR3 amino acids: CASRGTGLGYGYTF. DNA for the CDR3: TGTGCCAGTAGGGGAACAGGGTTGGGCTATGGCTACACCTTC.

The J gene is TRBJ2-3, the V gene TRBV7-9; TRBD2 aligns across 10 bases. Germline CDR1 and CDR2: SEHNR and FQNEAQ (reference sequence). The CDR3 spans 16 residues. The V segment lost 1 base and the J segment 4 bases; nucleotides outside the gene matches: 5. CDR3 DNA sequence: TGTGCCAGCAGCTTAGTAGCTAGCGGGGGATCAGATACGCAGTATTTT. Translation: CASSLVASGGSDTQYF.

The rearrangement links TRBV2 to TRBJ1-4; TRBD1 might be the D (6 bases). Trimming removed 8 bases at V and 12 bases at J, with 22 bases between. Germline CDR1 and CDR2: SNHLY and FYNNEI. The CDR3 contains 14 residues. In DNA form, the CDR3 reads TGTGCCAGCGGAGTAGCTTCCGTGACAGGCCAACTGTTTTTT. This sequence encodes CASGVASVTGQLFF.

The chain links TRBV4-1 to TRBJ2-2; D is undetermined. CDR3 length: 12 amino acids. Germline V gene data show CDR1 as MGHRA and CDR2 as YSYEKL. V lost 1 base, J lost 8 bases, and 5 bases lay in between. Written as DNA, the CDR3 is TGCGCCAGCAGCCAAGGAGAAGGGGAGCTGTTTTTT. Protein product: CASSQGEGELFF.

J is TRBJ1-1 and V is TRBV14; D gene unclear. Trimming removed 0 bases from V and 7 bases from J, with 12 bases in between. The CDR3 is made up of 14 amino acids. CDR1 and CDR2 (germline): SGHDN, FVKESK. CDR3 residues: CASSQEHFGSEAFF. CDR3 bases: TGTGCCAGCAGCCAAGAGCATTTTGGGAGTGAAGCTTTCTTT.

The V and J genes are TRBV4-1 and TRBJ1-5, with D perhaps TRBD1 (5 bases). With 4 bases removed from V and 3 bases from J, the gap between germline ends came to 16 bases. The CDR3 totals 16 residues. Germline V lookup: CDR1 MGHRA, CDR2 YSYEKL. CDR3 region: CASSPVLGRVNQPQHF. In nucleotides, the CDR3 is TGCGCCAGCAGCCCCGTTCTAGGCAGGGTCAATCAGCCCCAGCATTTT.

The chain is built from TRBV24-1 and TRBJ2-5, with 11 bases identical to TRBD1. The germline V gene encodes CDR1 KGHDR and CDR2 SFDVKD. This CDR3 is built from 14 residues. Trimming cost V 6 bases and J 5 bases; bases outside gene matches: 4. The CDR3 region is CATSPGQGGETQYF. CDR3 nucleotide sequence: TGTGCCACCAGTCCGGGACAGGGGGGGGAGACCCAGTACTTC.

V is TRBV7-6 and J is TRBJ2-5; maybe TRBD2 (5 bases). The V and J ends lost 2 bases and 1 base respectively, with 11 bases between them. Germline CDR1 is SGHVS and CDR2 is FNYEAQ. The CDR3 covers 15 residues. CDR3 nucleotide sequence: TGTGCCAGCAGCTTAACCGGACTGATCCAAGAGACCCAGTACTTC. Protein: CASSLTGLIQETQYF.

The chain links TRBV11-2 to TRBJ1-1; 8 nucleotides agree with TRBD1. The CDR3 consists of 15 residues. Germline loops: CDR1 SGHAT, CDR2 FQNNGV. J was trimmed by 4 bases and V by 7 bases; bases with no gene match: 11. The CDR3 here is CASTPPPDRGTEAFF. The CDR3 DNA reads as TGTGCCAGCACACCCCCCCCCGACAGGGGCACTGAAGCTTTCTTT.

This chain uses TRBV6-5 with TRBJ1-1; TRBD1 aligns across 8 bases. There are 13 residues in the CDR3. Per germline, CDR1 MNHEY and CDR2 SVGAGI. With V trimmed by 6 bases and J by 4 bases, 4 bases remained unmatched. CDR3 nucleotide sequence: TGTGCCAGCAGGCACGACAGGGGCACTGAAGCTTTCTTT. This translates into CASRHDRGTEAFF.

V and J are TRBV28 and TRBJ2-3; 9 bases map to TRBD1. Trimming removed 6 bases from V and 6 bases from J; junction bases left unmatched: 13. The CDR3 sequence is 16 residues long. Germline V gene lookup returns CDR1 MDHEN and CDR2 SYDVKM. The CDR3 is CASRPQTGGAKDTQYF. The CDR3 DNA is TGTGCCAGCAGGCCCCAAACAGGGGGCGCGAAGGATACGCAGTATTTT.

The chain employs TRBV2 and TRBJ1-2; possibly TRBD1 for D (6 bases). Germline V gene lookup returns CDR1 SNHLY and CDR2 FYNNEI. V lost 6 bases and J lost 3, with 14 bases in between. The CDR3 is 14 residues long. CDR3 loop: CASRLEGQHYGYTF. The CDR3, as DNA: TGTGCCAGCAGGCTGGAAGGACAGCACTATGGCTACACCTTC.